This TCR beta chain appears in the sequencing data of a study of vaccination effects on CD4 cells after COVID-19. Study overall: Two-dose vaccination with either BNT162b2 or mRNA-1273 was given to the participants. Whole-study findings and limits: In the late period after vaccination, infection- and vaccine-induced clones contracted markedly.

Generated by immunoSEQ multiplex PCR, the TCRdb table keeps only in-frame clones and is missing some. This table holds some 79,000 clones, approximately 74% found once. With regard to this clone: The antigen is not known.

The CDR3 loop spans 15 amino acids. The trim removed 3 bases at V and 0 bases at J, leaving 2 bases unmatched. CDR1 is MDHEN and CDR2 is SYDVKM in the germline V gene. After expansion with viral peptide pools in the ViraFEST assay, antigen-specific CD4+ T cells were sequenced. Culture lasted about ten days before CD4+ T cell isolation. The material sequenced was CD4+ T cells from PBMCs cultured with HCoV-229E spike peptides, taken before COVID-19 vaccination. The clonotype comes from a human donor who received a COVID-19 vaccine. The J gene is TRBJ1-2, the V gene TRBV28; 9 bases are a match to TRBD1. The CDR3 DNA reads TGTGCCAGCAGTTTCCGGGACAGGGCTAACTATGGCTACACCTTC. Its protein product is CASSFRDRANYGYTF.